The 26 T cell receptor beta chains below come from one sample, sequenced in a study of cytomegalovirus exposure and HLA in healthy donors. PCR amplification relied on 60 Vbeta primers (plus 13 Jbeta primers). TCRdb keeps only in-frame clones here, not all; method: immunoSEQ multiplex PCR. The sample carries about 150,000 clones, about 68% recorded once. Sequencing was carried out using PBMCs. Receptors originate from a man aged 30-40 years in good health and CMV-seronegative.

The rearrangement links TRBV9 to TRBJ2-1; 12 bases map to TRBD1. Per the germline V gene, CDR1 is SGDLS and CDR2 is YYNGEE. The junction had 5 bases not matched to a gene; V was cut back by 3 bases and J by 7 bases. This CDR3 region has 15 residues. The CDR3 sequence is CASSARDRGRNEQFF. Here the CDR3 DNA reads TGTGCCAGCAGCGCCCGGGACAGGGGGCGAAATGAGCAGTTCTTC.

This sequence joins TRBV6-1 and TRBJ2-2; possible D gene TRBD1, 5 bases. Germline loops: CDR1 MNHNS, CDR2 SASEGT. The ends were cut back, 6 bases at V and 3 bases at J, with 11 bases in the middle. The CDR3 has 14 amino acids. CDR3 loop: CASSLDTYTGELFF. CDR3 in DNA: TGTGCCAGCAGCCTGGACACCTACACCGGGGAGCTGTTTTTT.

The J gene is TRBJ1-5, the V gene TRBV7-2; possibly TRBD1 for D (6 bases). With 5 bases removed from V and 3 bases from J, the gap between germline ends came to 11 bases. The CDR3 extends over 14 amino acids. Germline V lookup: CDR1 SGHTA, CDR2 FQGNSA. This CDR3 is CASSRTGINQPQHF. The CDR3 nucleotides read TGTGCCAGCAGCCGTACAGGGATCAATCAGCCCCAGCATTTT.

The table lists this clone with a count of one. This chain joins TRBV11-2 and TRBJ2-7; 7 nucleotides match TRBD1. The CDR3 is 14 residues long. Germline CDR1 is SGHAT and CDR2 is FQNNGV. Trimming cost V 7 bases and J 2 bases; bases outside gene matches: 8. CDR3 in amino acids: CASTPTRGTYEQYF. In DNA form, the CDR3 reads TGTGCCAGCACTCCCACCAGGGGGACCTACGAGCAGTACTTC.

This chain uses TRBV5-1 with TRBJ2-7; 7 bases match TRBD1. CDR3 length: 15 residues. The V and J ends lost 4 bases and 7 bases, in that order; junction bases with no gene match: 14. Germline-derived CDR1 and CDR2 are SGHRS and YFSETQ. CDR3 in DNA: TGCGCCAGCAGCGACCGGGACAGAGGGCTTTTTGAGCAGTACTTC. Translation: CASSDRDRGLFEQYF.

The gene calls are TRBV4-3 and TRBJ1-2; D gene ambiguous. V was shortened by 0 bases and J by 0 bases, with 8 bases between the two germline ends. Germline V gene sequence: CDR1 LGHNA, CDR2 YSLEER. This CDR3 contains 15 residues. In DNA form, the CDR3 reads TGCGCCAGCAGCCAAGAGAAACATTCTAACTATGGCTACACCTTC. Translation gives CASSQEKHSNYGYTF.

V gene TRBV21-1 combines with J gene TRBJ2-1; the DNA was not compared with TRBD2, the D call given in the table. TRBV21-1 is a pseudogene segment. The CDR3 sequence is 17 residues long. CDR3 residues: CASSESGTSGIRNEQFF. The CDR3 bases are TGTGCCAGCAGCGAGTCCGGGACTAGCGGGATAAGGAATGAGCAGTTCTTC.

CDR3 nucleotides: TGCAGCGGCTTAGGGGGGGACTATGGCTACACCTTC. Translation gives CSGLGGDYGYTF. The rearrangement joins TRBV29-1 to TRBJ1-2, with a weak D call TRBD1 (6 bases). Deletions cut 7 bases from V and 3 bases from J, with 12 bases between. CDR3 length: 12 amino acids. The germline CDR1 and CDR2 sequences are SQVTM and ANQGSEA.

This clone appeared a few times. The chain is built from TRBV2 and TRBJ1-4, with a weak D call TRBD1 (5 bases). Germline V gene lookup returns CDR1 SNHLY and CDR2 FYNNEI. This CDR3 contains 18 residues. V shed 3 bases and J shed 4 bases, with 21 bases lying between them. The CDR3 reads CASSEGQGSVGRNEKLFF. DNA for the CDR3: TGTGCCAGCAGTGAGGGTCAGGGATCGGTCGGGCGTAATGAAAAACTGTTTTTT.

The table lists this clone with a few counts. V gene TRBV27 combines with J gene TRBJ2-5; TRBD2 agrees at 8 bases. The CDR3 spans 16 residues. CDR1 and CDR2 from the germline V gene are MNHEY and SMNVEV (reference sequence). Trimming cost V 0 bases and J 2 bases; bases outside gene matches: 5. In DNA form, the CDR3 reads TGTGCCAGCAGTTTATCGGCGGGGGGCCCTCAAGAGACCCAGTACTTC. Its translation is CASSLSAGGPQETQYF.

This chain uses TRBV7-9 with TRBJ1-2, with unresolved D. Trimming cost V 8 bases and J 5 bases, with 9 bases left between them. Per the germline V gene, CDR1 is SEHNR and CDR2 is FQNEAQ (reference sequence). This CDR3 region has 11 residues. In DNA form, the CDR3 reads TGTGCCAGCGGCGGGGTTTATGGCTACACCTTC. This encodes CASGGVYGYTF.

This chain joins TRBV19 and TRBJ1-1, with D uncertain. In germline, CDR1 is LNHDA, CDR2 SQIVND (reference sequence). There are 14 residues in the CDR3. With 0 bases removed from V and 1 base from J, the gap between germline ends came to 6 bases. The CDR3 bases are TGTGCCAGTAGTATAGATCGGGGGAACACTGAAGCTTTCTTT. Its translation is CASSIDRGNTEAFF.

This chain joins TRBV7-8 and TRBJ1-6, with 7 bases aligning to TRBD1. The ends lost 1 base at V and 6 bases at J; junction bases unmatched: 0. The germline V gene has CDR1 SGHVS and CDR2 FQNEAQ. There are 14 residues in the CDR3. CDR3 residues: CASSLGDSNSPLHF. The CDR3 nucleotides read TGTGCCAGCAGCTTAGGGGACAGTAATTCACCCCTCCACTTT. Supplemented by reference TRBV7-8 and TRBJ1-6, the full variable domain reads GAGVSQSPRYKVAKRGQDVALRCDPISGHVSLFWYQQALGQGPEFLTYFQNEAQLDKSGLPSDRFFAERPEGSVSTLKIQRTQQEDSAVYLCASSLGDSNSPLHFGNGTRLTVT.

V gene TRBV2 combines with J gene TRBJ2-7; TRBD2 matches at 9 bases. The junction had 24 bases not matched to a gene; V was cut back by 1 base and J by 5 bases. CDR1 and CDR2 from the germline V gene are SNHLY and FYNNEI. This CDR3 spans 21 amino acids. CDR3 loop: CASSEVLSGGADKLPANEQYF. The CDR3 region has the DNA TGTGCCAGCAGTGAAGTTCTTAGCGGGGGTGCCGATAAATTACCCGCCAACGAGCAGTACTTC. Variable domain in full (rest from reference TRBV2 and TRBJ2-7): EPEVTQTPSHQVTQMGQEVILRCVPISNHLYFYWYRQILGQKVEFLVSFYNNEISEKSEIFDDQFSVERPDGSNFTLKIRSTKLEDSAMYFCASSEVLSGGADKLPANEQYFGPGTRLTVT.

V gene TRBV7-2 combines with J gene TRBJ2-5; D is unclear. The CDR3 is made up of 12 amino acids. CDR1 SGHTA and CDR2 FQGNSA come from the germline V gene. Between the trimmed V and J ends, which lost 1 base and 4 bases, there was a span of 4 bases. The CDR3 DNA is TGTGCCAGCAGCTTAGTGCGAGAGACCCAGTACTTC. Translating gives CASSLVRETQYF. Full variable domain (rest looked up from reference TRBV7-2 and TRBJ2-5): GAGVSQSPSNKVTEKGKDVELRCDPISGHTALYWYRQSLGQGLEFLIYFQGNSAPDKSGLPSDRFSAERTGGSVSTLTIQRTQQEDSAVYLCASSLVRETQYFGPGTRLLVL.

This clone has just a few counts. The chain's CDR3 is CSVGGDNEKLFF. In DNA, the CDR3 is TGCAGCGTTGGCGGGGACAATGAAAAACTGTTTTTT. This chain uses TRBV29-1 with TRBJ1-4; D possibly corresponds to TRBD1 (5 bases). V was trimmed by 4 bases and J by 5 bases, leaving 8 bases between them. Germline CDR1 reads SQVTM; CDR2 reads ANQGSEA. The CDR3 has 12 amino acids. Based on the CDR3 plus reference TRBV29-1 and TRBJ1-4, the full variable domain is SAVISQKPSRDICQRGTSLTIQCQVDSQVTMMFWYRQQPGQSLTLIATANQGSEATYESGFVIDKFPISRPNLTFSTLTVSNMSPEDSSIYLCSVGGDNEKLFFGSGTQLSVL.

The rearrangement joins TRBV6-5 to TRBJ1-6, with a tentative D call TRBD1 (6 bases). Germline CDR1 is MNHEY and CDR2 is SVGAGI. Deletions cut 8 bases from V and 6 bases from J, with 17 bases between. The CDR3 covers 15 residues. CDR3 in DNA: TGTGCCAGCGTGCGGGGGGCGGGGGGTAATTCACCCCTCCACTTT. Translated: CASVRGAGGNSPLHF.

This clone has just a few counts. The chain joins TRBV7-9 to TRBJ1-1; D is ambiguous. Trimming took off 5 bases at V and 8 bases at J, with 15 bases between the two ends. In germline, CDR1 is SEHNR, CDR2 FQNEAQ (reference sequence). The CDR3 spans 13 residues. The CDR3 DNA reads as TGTGCCAGCAGCCCCCCGGAAAGACAAGAAGCTTTCTTT. It yields the protein CASSPPERQEAFF.

The chain uses TRBV28 and TRBJ2-4; 7 bases are shared with TRBD1. The V and J ends lost 5 bases and 2 bases, in that order; junction bases with no gene match: 9. The length of the CDR3 is 16 residues. The germline CDR1 and CDR2 sequences are MDHEN and SYDVKM. CDR3 bases: TGTGCCAGCAGTGTCGGGACAGATATTTCCAAAAACATTCAGTACTTC. Protein sequence: CASSVGTDISKNIQYF.

V gene TRBV19 combines with J gene TRBJ2-5; D remains ambiguous. V lost 1 base to trimming and J lost 5 bases, with 11 bases between them. Germline V lookup: CDR1 LNHDA, CDR2 SQIVND (reference sequence). The CDR3 totals 14 residues. DNA for the CDR3: TGTGCCAGTAGTATAGGTTCGTGGGCCGAGACCCAGTACTTC. Translating gives CASSIGSWAETQYF. Based on the CDR3 plus reference TRBV19 and TRBJ2-5, the full variable domain is DGGITQSPKYLFRKEGQNVTLSCEQNLNHDAMYWYRQDPGQGLRLIYYSQIVNDFQKGDIAEGYSVSREKKESFPLTVTSAQKNPTAFYLCASSIGSWAETQYFGPGTRLLVL.

This clone was seen more than once but under ten times. The chain combines TRBV4-3 with TRBJ2-5; D perhaps matches TRBD2 (5 bases). Trimming left V 3 bases short and J 5 bases short, with 10 bases between. Germline assignment: CDR1 LGHNA and CDR2 YSLEER. The CDR3 sequence is 13 residues long. In nucleotides, the CDR3 is TGCGCCAGCAGCCACTCAAGAGGGGAGACCCAGTACTTC. It translates to CASSHSRGETQYF.

The chain joins TRBV29-1 to TRBJ1-5; no definite D call. Trimming shortened V by 4 bases and J by 4 bases, and 11 bases separated the two germline ends. Germline assignment: CDR1 SQVTM and CDR2 ANQGSEA. The CDR3 totals 13 residues. CDR3 amino acids: CSVGAALNQPQHF. In DNA form, the CDR3 reads TGCAGCGTTGGCGCCGCCCTTAATCAGCCCCAGCATTTT.

The chain joins TRBV5-4 to TRBJ1-6; D is uncertain. Germline V gives CDR1 SGHNT, CDR2 YYREEE (reference sequence). The CDR3 sequence is 14 residues long. Trimming left V 0 bases short and J 12 bases short, with 13 bases between. The CDR3 region is CASSLAGFGEPLHF. DNA of the CDR3: TGTGCCAGCAGCTTGGCGGGTTTCGGGGAACCCCTCCACTTT.

This chain links TRBV9 with TRBJ2-7; 13 bases are shared with TRBD2. There are 16 residues in the CDR3. Germline CDR1 reads SGDLS; CDR2 reads YYNGEE. V was pared by 4 bases and J by 0 bases, with 4 bases of the junction left unmatched. DNA for the CDR3: TGTGCCAGCAGCACTAGCGGGGGGGTATACTCCTACGAGCAGTACTTC. This translates into CASSTSGGVYSYEQYF. The full variable domain, in which reference TRBV9 and TRBJ2-7 provide the parts outside the CDR3, is DSGVTQTPKHLITATGQRVTLRCSPRSGDLSVYWYQQSLDQGLQFLIQYYNGEERAKGNILERFSAQQFPDLHSELNLSSLELGDSALYFCASSTSGGVYSYEQYFGPGTRLTVT.

The chain employs TRBV19 and TRBJ1-6; possible D gene TRBD1, 6 bases. There are 15 residues in the CDR3. Germline CDR1 and CDR2: LNHDA and SQIVND (reference sequence). V lost 4 bases to trimming and J lost 7 bases, with 14 bases between them. The DNA for the CDR3 is TGTGCCAGTAGTAGGGTGACAGGAACAAATTCACCCCTCCACTTT. This translates into CASSRVTGTNSPLHF. The full variable domain, its missing parts supplied by reference TRBV19 and TRBJ1-6, is DGGITQSPKYLFRKEGQNVTLSCEQNLNHDAMYWYRQDPGQGLRLIYYSQIVNDFQKGDIAEGYSVSREKKESFPLTVTSAQKNPTAFYLCASSRVTGTNSPLHFGNGTRLTVT.

This clone appeared once. The genes are TRBV28 and TRBJ2-7, with D uncertain. Trimming pared 0 bases from V and 3 bases from J, leaving 6 bases between. The CDR3 length is 13 residues. Germline loops: CDR1 MDHEN, CDR2 SYDVKM. The CDR3 DNA reads as TGTGCCAGCAGTTTATGGACTCGCTACGAGCAGTACTTC. It codes for CASSLWTRYEQYF.